Following are 2 T cell receptor gamma chains from one sample sequenced in a study of Vδ1+ human thymocytes. RNA was extracted from the cells and then reverse transcribed. Pooled V-gene forward primers with one constant-region reverse primer generated the CDR3 amplicons by multiplex PCR. TCRdb reran clone calling via CATT on the multiplex PCR reads. The table lists 25,000 to 35,000 gamma-chain clones, roughly 20% of them singletons. Points from the study as a whole: Thymic TRG and TRD repertoires appeared highly polyclonal.

Their cognate antigens are unknown. The sample was Vdelta1+ gamma-delta thymocytes from the thymus. Documented subset: FACS-sorted CD3+ TCRalphabeta- TCRVdelta1+ TCRVdelta2- thymocytes. These receptors were obtained from a boy in the first two years of life who had congenital heart surgery.

The chain has TRGV9 and TRGJP. The CDR3 has 15 amino acids. Unmatched junction bases numbered 6, after V lost 3 bases and J lost 10 bases. Germline CDR1 reads GITISATS; CDR2 reads ISYDGTV (reference sequence). This CDR3 reads CALWEPVLGKKIKVF. DNA for the CDR3: TGTGCCTTGTGGGAGCCCGTCTTGGGCAAAAAAATCAAGGTATTT.

This clone was observed a handful of times. Its ends do not fully match the called genes, so a read error is possible. The J gene is TRGJP1, the V gene TRGV4. This CDR3 region has 14 residues. Germline CDR1 is EGSTGY and CDR2 is YDSYTSSV. CDR3 nucleotides: TGTGCCACCTGGGATGGGCCATCTGGGTGGTTCAAGATATTT. Translating it yields CATWDGPSGWFKIF.